These 2 T cell receptor beta chains came from one sample sequenced in a study of T cell responses to AZD1222 COVID-19 vaccine. TCRdb keeps only in-frame clones here, not all; method: immunoSEQ multiplex PCR. Among over 100,000 clones, about 90% were seen once, and the ten largest hold around 8.7%. The sample was peripheral blood, taken on day 0 of AZD1222 vaccination. These receptors all stem from an adult in good health.

The V call is TRBV28, the J call TRBJ1-1; 7 positions match TRBD1. Germline V CDR1 and CDR2: MDHEN, SYDVKM. The CDR3 runs 14 residues. Losses at the gene ends were 7 bases for V and 5 bases for J; bases not matched to a gene: 10. CDR3 loop: CASTTAGGRTEAFF. The CDR3 DNA follows: TGTGCCAGCACGACCGCAGGGGGGAGGACTGAAGCTTTCTTT.

The V and J genes are TRBV5-1 and TRBJ2-2; D is uncertain. CDR1 and CDR2 (germline): SGHRS, YFSETQ. Trimming cost V 4 bases and J 5 bases, with 18 bases left between them. There are 16 residues in the CDR3. CDR3 sequence (DNA): TGCGCCAGCAGCCTCCTCAGAGATTTCGAAACCGGGGAGCTGTTTTTT. Translation: CASSLLRDFETGELFF. The complete variable domain, with remaining parts taken from reference TRBV5-1 and TRBJ2-2, reads KAGVTQTPRYLIKTRGQQVTLSCSPISGHRSVSWYQQTPGQGLQFLFEYFSETQRNKGNFPGRFSGRQFSNSRSEMNVSTLELGDSALYLCASSLLRDFETGELFFGEGSRLTVL.